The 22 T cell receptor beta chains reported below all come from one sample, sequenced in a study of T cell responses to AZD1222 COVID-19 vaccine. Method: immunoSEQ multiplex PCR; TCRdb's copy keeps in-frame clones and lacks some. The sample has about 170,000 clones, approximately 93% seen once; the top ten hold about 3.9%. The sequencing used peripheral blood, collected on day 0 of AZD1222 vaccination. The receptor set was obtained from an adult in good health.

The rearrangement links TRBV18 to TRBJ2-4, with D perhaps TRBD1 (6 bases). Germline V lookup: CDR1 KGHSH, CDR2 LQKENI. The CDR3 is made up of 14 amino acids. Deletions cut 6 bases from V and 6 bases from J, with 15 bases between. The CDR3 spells CASSQQGPGNIQYF. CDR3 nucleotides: TGTGCCAGCTCGCAGCAGGGGCCTGGAAACATTCAGTACTTC.

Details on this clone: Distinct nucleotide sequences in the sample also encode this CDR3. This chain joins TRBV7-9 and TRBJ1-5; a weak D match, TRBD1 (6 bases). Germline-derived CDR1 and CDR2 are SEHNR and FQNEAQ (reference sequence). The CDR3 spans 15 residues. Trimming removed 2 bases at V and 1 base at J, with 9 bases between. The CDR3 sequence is CASSLRGGSNQPQHF. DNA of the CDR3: TGTGCCAGCAGCTTAAGAGGGGGAAGCAATCAGCCCCAGCATTTT.

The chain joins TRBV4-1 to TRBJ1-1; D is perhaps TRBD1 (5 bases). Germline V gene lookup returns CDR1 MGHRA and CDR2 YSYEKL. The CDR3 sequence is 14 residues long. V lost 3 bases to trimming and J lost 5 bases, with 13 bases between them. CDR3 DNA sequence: TGCGCCAGCAGCCACCAGGGACGTCAAACTGAAGCTTTCTTT. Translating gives CASSHQGRQTEAFF.

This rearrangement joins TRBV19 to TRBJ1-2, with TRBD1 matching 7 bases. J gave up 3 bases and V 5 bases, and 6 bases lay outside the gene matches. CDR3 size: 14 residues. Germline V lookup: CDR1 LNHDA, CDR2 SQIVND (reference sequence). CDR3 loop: CASSSGTAYYGYTF. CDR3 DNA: TGTGCCAGTAGTTCCGGGACAGCTTACTATGGCTACACCTTC.

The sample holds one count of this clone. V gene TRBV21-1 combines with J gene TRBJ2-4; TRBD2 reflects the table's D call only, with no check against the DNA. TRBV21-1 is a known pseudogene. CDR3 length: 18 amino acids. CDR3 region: CASNDCPLRRETKNIQYF. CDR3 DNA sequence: TGTGCCAGCAACGACTGCCCCCTGAGGAGGGAAACCAAAAACATTCAGTACTTC.

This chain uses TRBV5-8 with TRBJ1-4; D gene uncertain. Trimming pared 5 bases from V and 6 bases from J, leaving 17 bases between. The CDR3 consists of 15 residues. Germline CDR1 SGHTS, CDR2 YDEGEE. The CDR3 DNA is TGTGCCAGCAGTCAAACGCGGACGGACGATGAAAAACTGTTTTTT. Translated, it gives CASSQTRTDDEKLFF.

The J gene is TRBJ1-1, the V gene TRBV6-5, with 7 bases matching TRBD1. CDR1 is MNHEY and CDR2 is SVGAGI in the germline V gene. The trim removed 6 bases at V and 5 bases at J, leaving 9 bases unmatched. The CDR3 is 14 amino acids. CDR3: CASRIDRDRTEAFF. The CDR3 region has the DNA TGTGCCAGCAGGATTGACAGGGATAGAACTGAAGCTTTCTTT.

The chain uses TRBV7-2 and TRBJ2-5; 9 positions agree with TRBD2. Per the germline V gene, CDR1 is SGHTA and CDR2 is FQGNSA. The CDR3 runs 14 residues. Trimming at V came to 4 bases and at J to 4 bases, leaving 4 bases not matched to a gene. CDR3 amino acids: CASSSSSGRETQYF. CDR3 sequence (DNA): TGTGCCAGCAGCTCGAGTAGCGGGAGAGAGACCCAGTACTTC.

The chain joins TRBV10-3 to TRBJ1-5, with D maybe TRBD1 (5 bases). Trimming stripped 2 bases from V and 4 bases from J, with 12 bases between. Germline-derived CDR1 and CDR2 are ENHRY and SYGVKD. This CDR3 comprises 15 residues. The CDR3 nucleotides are TGTGCCATCAGTGAGACGGGACTGGGAAATCAGCCCCAGCATTTT. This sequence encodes CAISETGLGNQPQHF.

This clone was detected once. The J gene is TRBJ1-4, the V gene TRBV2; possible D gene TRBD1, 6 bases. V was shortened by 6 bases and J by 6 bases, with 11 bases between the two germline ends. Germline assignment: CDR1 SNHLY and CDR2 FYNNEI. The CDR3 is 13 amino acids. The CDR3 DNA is TGTGCCAGCAGAACAGGGCTTGATGAAAAACTGTTTTTT. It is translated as CASRTGLDEKLFF. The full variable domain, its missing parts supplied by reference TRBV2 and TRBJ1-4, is EPEVTQTPSHQVTQMGQEVILRCVPISNHLYFYWYRQILGQKVEFLVSFYNNEISEKSEIFDDQFSVERPDGSNFTLKIRSTKLEDSAMYFCASRTGLDEKLFFGSGTQLSVL.

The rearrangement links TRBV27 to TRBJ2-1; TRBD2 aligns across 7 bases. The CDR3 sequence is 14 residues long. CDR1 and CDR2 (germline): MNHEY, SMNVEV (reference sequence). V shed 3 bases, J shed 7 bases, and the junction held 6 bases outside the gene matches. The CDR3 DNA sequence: TGTGCCAGCAGTTTGGTTCACGGGGGGAATGAGCAGTTCTTC. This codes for CASSLVHGGNEQFF.

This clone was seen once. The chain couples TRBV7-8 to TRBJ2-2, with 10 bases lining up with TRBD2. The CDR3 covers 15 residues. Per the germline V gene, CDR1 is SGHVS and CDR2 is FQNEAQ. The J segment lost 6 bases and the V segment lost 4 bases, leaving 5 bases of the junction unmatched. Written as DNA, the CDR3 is TGTGCCAGCAGCTCACTAGCGGGGCCGTCCGGGGAGCTGTTTTTT. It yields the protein CASSSLAGPSGELFF.

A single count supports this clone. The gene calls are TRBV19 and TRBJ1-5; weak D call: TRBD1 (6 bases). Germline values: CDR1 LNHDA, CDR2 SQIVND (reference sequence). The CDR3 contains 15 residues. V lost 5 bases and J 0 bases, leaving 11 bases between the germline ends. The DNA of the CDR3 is TGTGCCAGTAGTGGGACACCATTTAGCAATCAGCCCCAGCATTTT. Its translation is CASSGTPFSNQPQHF. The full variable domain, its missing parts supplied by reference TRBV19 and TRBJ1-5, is DGGITQSPKYLFRKEGQNVTLSCEQNLNHDAMYWYRQDPGQGLRLIYYSQIVNDFQKGDIAEGYSVSREKKESFPLTVTSAQKNPTAFYLCASSGTPFSNQPQHFGDGTRLSIL.

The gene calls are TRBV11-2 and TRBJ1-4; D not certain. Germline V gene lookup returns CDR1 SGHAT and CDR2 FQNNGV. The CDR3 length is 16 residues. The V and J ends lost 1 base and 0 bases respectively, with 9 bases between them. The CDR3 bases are TGTGCCAGCAGCTTAGGTCCAATTGCAACTAATGAAAAACTGTTTTTT. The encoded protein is CASSLGPIATNEKLFF.

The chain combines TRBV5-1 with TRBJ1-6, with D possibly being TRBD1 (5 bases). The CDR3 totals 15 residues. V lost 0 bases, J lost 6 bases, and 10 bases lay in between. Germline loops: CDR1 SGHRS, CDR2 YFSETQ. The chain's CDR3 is CASSLAGTGNSPLHF. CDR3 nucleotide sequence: TGCGCCAGCAGCTTGGCCGGGACGGGTAATTCACCCCTCCACTTT.

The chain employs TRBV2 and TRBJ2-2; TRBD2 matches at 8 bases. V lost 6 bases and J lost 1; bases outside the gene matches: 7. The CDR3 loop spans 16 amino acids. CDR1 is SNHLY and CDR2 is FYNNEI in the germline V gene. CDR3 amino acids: CASSFGGGQNTGELFF. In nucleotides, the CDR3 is TGTGCCAGCAGCTTTGGCGGGGGGCAGAACACCGGGGAGCTGTTTTTT.

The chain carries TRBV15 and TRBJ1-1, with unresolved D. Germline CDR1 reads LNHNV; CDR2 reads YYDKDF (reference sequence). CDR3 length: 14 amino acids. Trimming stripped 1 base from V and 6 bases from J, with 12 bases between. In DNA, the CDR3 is TGTGCCACCAGCAGAGTTGGCAGCTTGGCTGAAGCTTTCTTT. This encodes CATSRVGSLAEAFF.

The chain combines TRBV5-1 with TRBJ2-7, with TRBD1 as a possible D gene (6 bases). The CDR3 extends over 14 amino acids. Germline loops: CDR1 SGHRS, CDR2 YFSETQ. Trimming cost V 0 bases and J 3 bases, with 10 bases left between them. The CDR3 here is CASSLVGDNYEQYF. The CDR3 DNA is TGCGCCAGCAGCTTGGTAGGGGACAACTACGAGCAGTACTTC.

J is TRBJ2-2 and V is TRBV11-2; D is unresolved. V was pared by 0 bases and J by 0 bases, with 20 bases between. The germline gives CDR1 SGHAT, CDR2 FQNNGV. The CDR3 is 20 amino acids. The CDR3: CASSLDLQRRLLTNTGELFF. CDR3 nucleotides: TGTGCCAGCAGCTTAGATTTACAACGGCGATTACTCACGAACACCGGGGAGCTGTTTTTT.

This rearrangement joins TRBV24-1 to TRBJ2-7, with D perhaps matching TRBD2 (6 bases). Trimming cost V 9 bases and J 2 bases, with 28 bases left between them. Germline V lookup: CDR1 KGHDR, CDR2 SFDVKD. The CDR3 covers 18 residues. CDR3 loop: CATHTGRPQVPETYEQYF. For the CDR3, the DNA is TGTGCCACCCATACGGGGAGGCCCCAAGTCCCCGAGACCTACGAGCAGTACTTC.

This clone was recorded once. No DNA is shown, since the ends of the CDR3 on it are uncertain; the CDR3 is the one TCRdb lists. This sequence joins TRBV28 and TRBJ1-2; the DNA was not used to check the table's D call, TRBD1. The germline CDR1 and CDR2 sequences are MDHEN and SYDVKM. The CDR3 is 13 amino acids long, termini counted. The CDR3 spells CASTQGDFRGYTF.

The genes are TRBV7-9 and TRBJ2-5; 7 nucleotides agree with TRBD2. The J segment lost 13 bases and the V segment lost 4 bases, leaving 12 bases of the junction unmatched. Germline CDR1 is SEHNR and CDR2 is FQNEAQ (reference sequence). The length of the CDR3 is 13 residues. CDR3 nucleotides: TGTGCCAGCAGCTCCGCGGGACTAATGACGGCGTACTTC. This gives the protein CASSSAGLMTAYF.